This TCR beta chain appears in the sequencing data of a study of cytomegalovirus exposure and HLA in healthy donors. The study, taken as a whole, reports: Investigators reported 150 to 200 TCR beta chains as tied to cytomegalovirus. Sequence variants that were highly shared formed a cluster that was likely a sequencing artifact. A later analysis showed that HLA-associated TCR beta chains had undergone more clonal expansion than equally common others. Fewer N-insertions (relative to the roughly 730-donor mean) were reportedly seen in an Asian-associated ancestry cluster in a later analysis.

The table lists this clone with a few counts. Its antigen remains unknown. In the PCR, 60 Vbeta and 13 Jbeta primers were used. The assay was immunoSEQ multiplex PCR, and TCRdb's table has in-frame clones only and misses some. This table has roughly 150,000 clones, approximately 68% appearing once. The V end was cut by 11 bases, the J end by 1 base, with 11 bases between. This CDR3 has 12 residues. Per germline, CDR1 ENHRY and CDR2 SYGVKD. Specimen: PBMCs. The chain has TRBV10-3 and TRBJ1-1, with a tentative D call TRBD1 (5 bases). This TCR came from a man between 40 and 49 years old in good health and CMV-seronegative. The CDR3 spells CASSTENTEAFF. CDR3 DNA: TGTGCCTCATCGACAGAGAACACTGAAGCTTTCTTT.